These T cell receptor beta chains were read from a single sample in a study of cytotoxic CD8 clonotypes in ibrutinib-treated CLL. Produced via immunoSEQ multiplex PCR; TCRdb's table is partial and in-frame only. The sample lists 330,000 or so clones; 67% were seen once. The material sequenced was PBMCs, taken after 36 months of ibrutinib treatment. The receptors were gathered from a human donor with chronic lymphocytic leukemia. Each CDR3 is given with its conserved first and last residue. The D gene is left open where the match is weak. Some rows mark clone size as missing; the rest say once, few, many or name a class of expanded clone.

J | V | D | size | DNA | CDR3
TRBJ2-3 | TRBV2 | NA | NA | TGTGCCAGCACCCCGGGGGCGGGAGCCTACACAGATACGCAGTATTTT | CASTPGAGAYTDTQYF
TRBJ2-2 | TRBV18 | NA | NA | TGTGCCAGCTCGAACAGGGCCAACACCGGGGAGCTGTTTTTT | CASSNRANTGELFF
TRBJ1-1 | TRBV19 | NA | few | TGTGCCAGTAGTAGTCCAGCCATGAACACTGAAGCTTTCTTT | CASSSPAMNTEAFF
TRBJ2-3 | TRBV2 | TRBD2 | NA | TGTGCCAGCGTGGGGACTAGCGGGAGGTACACAGATACGCAGTATTTT | CASVGTSGRYTDTQYF
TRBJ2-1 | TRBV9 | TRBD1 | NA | TGTGCCAGCAGCCGGCTAGACAGGGGACACTACAATGAGCAGTTCTTC | CASSRLDRGHYNEQFF
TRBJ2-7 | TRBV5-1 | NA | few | TGCGCCAGCAGAGAACAAGCGACAGGTTCTGGCGAGCAGTACTTC | CASREQATGSGEQYF
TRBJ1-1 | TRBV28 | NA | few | TGTGCCAGCACTACCTGGAGGGACACTGAAGCTTTCTTT | CASTTWRDTEAFF
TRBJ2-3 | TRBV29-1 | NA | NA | TGCAGCGTTGAAGCTAGCGCGAACAGGGTTAGCACAGATACGCAGTATTTT | CSVEASANRVSTDTQYF
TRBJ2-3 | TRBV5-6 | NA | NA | TGTGCCAGCAGCCGTGCTTGGGGGGCTGACACAGATACGCAGTATTTT | CASSRAWGADTDTQYF
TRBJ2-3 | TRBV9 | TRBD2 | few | TGTGCCAGCAGCGGAGAGCGGGGAATCACAGATACGCAGTATTTT | CASSGERGITDTQYF
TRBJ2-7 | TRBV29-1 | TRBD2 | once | TGCAGCGTACAAACTAGCGGATCCTACGAGCAGTACTTC | CSVQTSGSYEQYF
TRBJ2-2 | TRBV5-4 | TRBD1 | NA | TGTGCCAGCAGCAACCAAACAGGGGTAGGCGGGGAGCTGTTTTTT | CASSNQTGVGGELFF
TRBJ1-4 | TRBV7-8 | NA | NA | TGTGCCAGCAGTAGTCCTTCAGGGAAGGAAAAACTGTTTTTT | CASSSPSGKEKLFF
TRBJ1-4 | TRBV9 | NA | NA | TGTGCCAGCAGCGTATTCCCAGCGGAAGGGCCGGGTGAAAAACTGTTTTTT | CASSVFPAEGPGEKLFF
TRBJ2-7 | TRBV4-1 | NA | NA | TGCGCCAGCAGCCAAGTAGAGGGAGATTACGAGCAGTACTTC | CASSQVEGDYEQYF
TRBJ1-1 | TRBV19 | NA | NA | TGTGCCAGTAGCCGACAAATCTGGGACACTGAAGCTTTCTTT | CASSRQIWDTEAFF